This T cell receptor (beta chain) was sequenced during a study of shared clonotypes between healthy human individuals. Trimming took 5 bases from V and 4 from J, leaving 9 bases between them. The germline CDR1 and CDR2 sequences are SGHTA and FQGNSA. The CDR3 length is 12 residues. TCRdb's table, derived via immunoSEQ multiplex PCR, lists solely in-frame clones and lacks some. Of 1,500,000 or so clones listed, roughly 96% were seen once; the top ten hold roughly 1.2%. Study-level results: Naive CD4 clonotypes overlapped across a handful of donors at roughly 5.1%.

To note about this clone: What it binds is unknown.

The V call is TRBV7-2, the J call TRBJ2-7; unclear D gene. The sequence came from a man under 40 in good health. The sample consisted of naive CD4+ T cells sorted from blood. Subset meaning: CD45RA+ positively selected. The CDR3: CASSRTGYEQYF. CDR3 DNA: TGTGCCAGCAGCCGAACCGGTTACGAGCAGTACTTC. Drawing the rest from reference TRBV7-2 and TRBJ2-7, the complete variable domain is GAGVSQSPSNKVTEKGKDVELRCDPISGHTALYWYRQSLGQGLEFLIYFQGNSAPDKSGLPSDRFSAERTGGSVSTLTIQRTQQEDSAVYLCASSRTGYEQYFGPGTRLTVT.